This TCR beta chain appears in the sequencing data of a study of control samples from healthy donors and cancer patients. Clones were read by immunoSEQ multiplex PCR, and TCRdb kept only the in-frame ones, dropping some. In the table there are around 120,000 clones, 88% of which are singletons. Sequencing input: blood. The sequence was collected from a woman in her 70s in good health.

The CDR3 loop reads CATSRPTGVGNSPLHF. The CDR3, as DNA: TGTGCCACCAGCAGGCCTACAGGGGTCGGGAATTCACCCCTCCACTTT. The chain links TRBV15 to TRBJ1-6, with TRBD1 identical over 7 bases. V lost 3 bases and J lost 7; bases outside the gene matches: 9. The CDR3 runs to 16 residues. Germline CDR1 LNHNV, CDR2 YYDKDF (reference sequence).